The clone carrying this T cell receptor (beta chain) was detected only a few times. Antigen: not known. TCRdb itself ran the reads through MiXCR, one entry per CDR3 protein. The sample includes under 800,000 distinct CDR3 sequences, 20% to 25% of them seen just once. This sample is drawn from a study of T cell repertoires in cytomegalovirus infection. General study results and limits: Of the TCR beta families, the public ones yielded a cumulative frequency that identified carriers of CMV plus the relevant HLA.

This CDR3 has 14 amino acids. V was clipped by 5 bases and J by 1 base, with 11 bases between them. CDR1 and CDR2 (germline): MNHEY, SMNVEV (reference sequence). This chain links TRBV27 with TRBJ1-1; D unclear. The sequenced material came from CD8+ T cells from PBMCs. The source is a human donor in good health (CMV status not recorded). Some clones in this sample may be carry-over from other donors' samples. The CDR3 bases are TGTGCCAGCAGTCCCCCTCGACAGAACACTGAAGCTTTCTTT. It translates to CASSPPRQNTEAFF.